Each of the 15 T cell receptor beta chains below was sequenced from the same sample in a study of blood T cell repertoires in COVID-19. Sequencing used immunoSEQ multiplex PCR; TCRdb keeps in-frame clones, though not all of them. Of 150,000 or so clones in the sample, 85% to 90% were seen once. The sample consisted of peripheral blood. The receptors originated from a woman in her 70s with acute or convalescent COVID-19.

The chain has TRBV5-1 and TRBJ1-2, with TRBD1 matching over 10 bases. Germline V CDR1 and CDR2: SGHRS, YFSETQ. The CDR3 consists of 14 residues. V dropped 3 bases and J dropped 8; count of bases not matched to a gene: 7. In nucleotides, the CDR3 is TGCGCCAGCAGCTCCGGACAGGGGGGCGCAGGCTACACCTTC. Translation: CASSSGQGGAGYTF.

The rearrangement joins TRBV25-1 to TRBJ1-6; D is unresolved. Germline V lookup: CDR1 MGHDK, CDR2 SYGVNS. Trimming took 3 bases from V and 6 from J, leaving 9 bases between them. This CDR3 has 14 amino acids. The CDR3 spells CASSDTTGNSPLHF. The CDR3 nucleotides are TGTGCCAGCAGTGATACTACGGGTAATTCACCCCTCCACTTT.

This clone was observed a handful of times. The CDR3 spells CASRLTSGQTGELFF. The CDR3 coding sequence is TGTGCCAGTAGACTCACCTCAGGGCAAACCGGGGAGCTGTTTTTT. The rearrangement links TRBV19 to TRBJ2-2; tentative D call: TRBD1 (5 bases). From germline, CDR1 is LNHDA and CDR2 SQIVND (reference sequence). Deletions cut 6 bases from V and 5 bases from J, with 16 bases between. The CDR3 has 15 amino acids.

This clone came up once. The V call is TRBV7-9, the J call TRBJ2-7; D ambiguous. Germline CDR1 reads SEHNR; CDR2 reads FQNEAQ (reference sequence). The CDR3 length is 15 residues. The ends were cut back, 2 bases at V and 3 bases at J, with 14 bases in the middle. This CDR3 is CASSLFIGRNYEQYF. The DNA for the CDR3 is TGTGCCAGCAGCTTATTTATTGGCCGCAACTACGAGCAGTACTTC.

Comment on this clone: The sample holds other DNA sequences that translate to the same CDR3. This rearrangement joins TRBV6-2 or TRBV6-3 to TRBJ2-3, with a weak D call TRBD1 (6 bases). In germline, CDR1 is MNHEY, CDR2 SVGEGT. V lost 6 bases and J lost 3, with 13 bases in between. CDR3 length: 14 amino acids. CDR3 nucleotides: TGTGCCAGCAGCCTACAGGGTTCGACAGATACGCAGTATTTT. Translation gives CASSLQGSTDTQYF.

This chain links TRBV2 with TRBJ1-5; 7 bases fit TRBD1. This CDR3 contains 16 residues. V was clipped by 8 bases and J by 5 bases; unmatched bases: 15. Looked up from germline, CDR1 is SNHLY and CDR2 is FYNNEI. CDR3 in DNA: TGTGCCAGCGCGGAACAGAGGAACAGGGGTCATCAGCCCCAGCATTTT. Its protein is CASAEQRNRGHQPQHF.

The rearrangement links TRBV11-2 to TRBJ2-2, with D tentatively TRBD1 (6 bases). This CDR3 comprises 14 residues. The germline V and J ends were trimmed by 7 bases and 0 bases, with 9 bases remaining between them. Germline loops: CDR1 SGHAT, CDR2 FQNNGV. CDR3 residues: CASKGTTNTGELFF. The CDR3 region has the DNA TGTGCCAGCAAGGGGACAACGAACACCGGGGAGCTGTTTTTT.

The table lists this clone with a few counts. The CDR3 loop is CASSSGGAREKLFF. CDR3 nucleotide sequence: TGTGCCAGCAGTTCAGGGGGCGCTAGGGAAAAACTGTTTTTT. V is TRBV6-5 and J is TRBJ1-4; 8 bases map to TRBD1. Germline V gene data show CDR1 as MNHEY and CDR2 as SVGAGI. This CDR3 is 14 amino acids long. V gave up 4 bases and J gave up 8 bases; unmatched junction bases: 6.

This chain connects TRBV18 to TRBJ2-7; D is perhaps TRBD1 (6 bases). In germline, CDR1 is KGHSH, CDR2 LQKENI. The V end was cut by 3 bases, the J end by 5 bases, with 14 bases between. The CDR3 extends over 14 amino acids. The CDR3 sequence: CASSPSRDTNEQYF. The DNA for the CDR3 is TGTGCCAGCTCACCTTCCAGGGACACTAACGAGCAGTACTTC.

The V call is TRBV15, the J call TRBJ1-5; D is uncertain. In germline, CDR1 is LNHNV, CDR2 YYDKDF (reference sequence). Trimming took off 0 bases at V and 5 bases at J, with 14 bases between the two ends. The CDR3 is 16 amino acids. CDR3 sequence: CATSRESDIRHQPQHF. In nucleotides, the CDR3 is TGTGCCACCAGCAGAGAATCCGACATACGGCATCAGCCCCAGCATTTT. The entire variable domain, with the rest obtained from reference TRBV15 and TRBJ1-5, is as follows: DAMVIQNPRYQVTQFGKPVTLSCSQTLNHNVMYWYQQKSSQAPKLLFHYYDKDFNNEADTPDNFQSRRPNTSFCFLDIRSPGLGDTAMYLCATSRESDIRHQPQHFGDGTRLSIL.

V usage is TRBV5-1 and J usage is TRBJ2-1; 13 nucleotides agree with TRBD2. The CDR3 is made up of 17 amino acids. V lost 0 bases to trimming and J lost 7 bases; unmatched junction nucleotides: 7. The V gene's germline CDR1 is SGHRS and CDR2 YFSETQ. In DNA form, the CDR3 reads TGCGCCAGCAGCTTGGCTAGGACTAGCGGGAGTGGGAATGAGCAGTTCTTC. This encodes CASSLARTSGSGNEQFF.

The rearrangement joins TRBV18 to TRBJ2-3; 10 nucleotides align to TRBD2. The trim removed 2 bases at V and 2 bases at J, leaving 7 bases unmatched. Per germline, CDR1 KGHSH and CDR2 LQKENI. This CDR3 has 17 amino acids. The CDR3 nucleotides are TGTGCCAGCTCACCAAGAAGGACTAGCGGTTCCACAGATACGCAGTATTTT. This encodes CASSPRRTSGSTDTQYF.

The chain links TRBV30 to TRBJ1-2; D is possibly TRBD1 (6 bases). Germline V lookup: CDR1 GTSNPN, CDR2 SVGIG (reference sequence). The CDR3 contains 14 residues. Trimming removed 3 bases from V and 4 bases from J, with 15 bases in between. CDR3 amino acids: CAWSVGGEFYGYTF. CDR3 DNA sequence: TGTGCCTGGAGCGTAGGGGGGGAGTTCTATGGCTACACCTTC.

The V call is TRBV6-1, the J call TRBJ1-3, with D perhaps matching TRBD1 (6 bases). The CDR3 totals 16 residues. V lost 3 bases and J 0 bases, leaving 12 bases between the germline ends. CDR1 is MNHNS and CDR2 is SASEGT in the germline V gene. CDR3 coding DNA: TGTGCCAGCAGTGAGGACGGGACATTCTCTGGAAACACCATATATTTT. Amino acids: CASSEDGTFSGNTIYF.

The chain has TRBV7-2 and TRBJ1-5, with TRBD1 matching over 7 bases. From germline, CDR1 is SGHTA and CDR2 FQGNSA. This CDR3 is built from 14 residues. V trimming: 3 bases; J trimming: 4 bases; junction bases outside the gene matches: 3. CDR3 in amino acids: CASSLGRGNQPQHF. CDR3 DNA sequence: TGTGCCAGCAGCTTGGGCAGGGGGAATCAGCCCCAGCATTTT.